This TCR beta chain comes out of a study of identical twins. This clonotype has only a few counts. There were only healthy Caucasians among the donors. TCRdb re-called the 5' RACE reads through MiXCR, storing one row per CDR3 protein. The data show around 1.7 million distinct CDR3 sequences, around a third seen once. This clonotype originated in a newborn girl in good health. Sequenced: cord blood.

The DNA for the CDR3 is TGTGCCACCAGTGATTTGCGGGTGTATGGCTACACCTTC. Translation gives CATSDLRVYGYTF. The chain is built from TRBV24-1 and TRBJ1-2; no clear D. Trimming stripped 0 bases from V and 5 bases from J, with 6 bases between. The CDR3 has 13 residues. Germline CDR1 is KGHDR and CDR2 is SFDVKD.